The 21 T cell receptor beta chains in this list originate from one sample, sequenced in a study of T cell changes during pregnancy in multiple sclerosis. Some clones are missing from TCRdb's copy, which holds only in-frame ones; the method was immunoSEQ multiplex PCR. The sample lists around 70,000 clones, approximately 90% occurring once. Sequenced here: peripheral blood, sampled in the first trimester of pregnancy. The origin of the receptors is a female donor in good health, enrolled as a control in a pregnancy study.

The chain carries TRBV30 and TRBJ2-3; a possible D gene is TRBD2 (6 bases). The CDR3 sequence is 16 residues long. V was trimmed by 0 bases and J by 0 bases, leaving 13 bases between them. Germline CDR1 and CDR2: GTSNPN and SVGIG (reference sequence). CDR3 protein: CAWSVLGLPSTDTQYF. CDR3 nucleotide sequence: TGTGCCTGGAGTGTACTGGGACTCCCGAGCACAGATACGCAGTATTTT.

The rearrangement joins TRBV7-2 to TRBJ2-2; the D is unclear. The CDR3 length is 13 residues. CDR1 SGHTA and CDR2 FQGNSA come from the germline V gene. Trimming took 1 base from V and 5 from J, leaving 5 bases between them. CDR3 protein: CASSLGRTGELFF. DNA of the CDR3: TGTGCCAGCAGCTTAGGTCGGACCGGGGAGCTGTTTTTT.

The chain uses TRBV6-1 and TRBJ1-5; 7 bases map to TRBD1. V dropped 2 bases and J dropped 9; count of bases not matched to a gene: 19. This CDR3 is built from 18 residues. Looked up from germline, CDR1 is MNHNS and CDR2 is SASEGT. DNA of the CDR3: TGTGCCAGCAGTGAACTCATTAACAGGGGCTCCGATCGTCGGCCCCAGCATTTT. Protein: CASSELINRGSDRRPQHF.

The gene calls are TRBV29-1 and TRBJ1-1; 7 bases are a match to TRBD1. With V trimmed by 6 bases and J by 1 base, 5 bases remained unmatched. Germline assignment: CDR1 SQVTM and CDR2 ANQGSEA. This CDR3 is built from 13 residues. CDR3 loop: CSVEGQSNTEAFF. DNA of the CDR3: TGCAGCGTGGAGGGACAGTCGAACACTGAAGCTTTCTTT. Complete variable domain (other parts from reference TRBV29-1 and TRBJ1-1): SAVISQKPSRDICQRGTSLTIQCQVDSQVTMMFWYRQQPGQSLTLIATANQGSEATYESGFVIDKFPISRPNLTFSTLTVSNMSPEDSSIYLCSVEGQSNTEAFFGQGTRLTVV.

The V and J genes are TRBV6-1 and TRBJ2-3, with 12 positions matching TRBD2. This CDR3 spans 17 amino acids. V lost 2 bases to trimming and J lost 6 bases; unmatched junction nucleotides: 9. Per the germline V gene, CDR1 is MNHNS and CDR2 is SASEGT. Written as DNA, the CDR3 is TGTGCCAGCAGTGAATACCCTAGCGGGAGGGCCGGGGATACGCAGTATTTT. Translated: CASSEYPSGRAGDTQYF.

This clone turned up a few times. The chain combines TRBV5-5 with TRBJ2-7; 12 bases are shared with TRBD1. With 4 bases clipped from V and 2 bases from J, the junction kept 7 bases outside the gene matches. CDR3 size: 16 residues. Germline CDR1 reads SGHKS; CDR2 reads YYEKEE (reference sequence). CDR3 amino acids: CASSPGGTGGPYEQYF. The CDR3 nucleotides are TGTGCCAGCAGCCCCGGCGGGACAGGGGGCCCCTACGAGCAGTACTTC. The full variable domain, in which reference TRBV5-5 and TRBJ2-7 provide the parts outside the CDR3, is DAGVTQSPTHLIKTRGQQVTLRCSPISGHKSVSWYQQVLGQGPQFIFQYYEKEERGRGNFPDRFSARQFPNYSSELNVNALLLGDSALYLCASSPGGTGGPYEQYFGPGTRLTVT.

The chain joins TRBV6-5 to TRBJ2-7; D might be TRBD2 (7 bases). Germline lookup yields CDR1 MNHEY and CDR2 SVGAGI. The CDR3 covers 14 residues. Trimming removed 2 bases at V and 5 bases at J, with 13 bases between. CDR3 bases: TGTGCCAGCAGTTACGGGGGGGCGGTGAACGAGCAGTACTTC. This sequence encodes CASSYGGAVNEQYF.

The genes are TRBV29-1 and TRBJ2-5; D gene ambiguous. Trimming left V 7 bases short and J 0 bases short, with 9 bases between. Germline values: CDR1 SQVTM, CDR2 ANQGSEA. The CDR3 sequence is 12 residues long. The CDR3 loop reads CSATEYQETQYF. CDR3 DNA: TGCAGCGCTACAGAGTACCAAGAGACCCAGTACTTC.

This chain joins TRBV4-2 and TRBJ2-7, with D possibly TRBD2 on 6 matching bases. Trimming stripped 1 base from V and 3 bases from J, with 16 bases between. The CDR3 loop spans 16 amino acids. Germline values: CDR1 LGHNA, CDR2 YNFKEQ. CDR3: CASSQVYPGEDYEQYF. The DNA for the CDR3 is TGTGCCAGCAGCCAAGTCTACCCCGGGGAGGACTACGAGCAGTACTTC.

The table lists this clone with a count of one. The rearrangement joins TRBV28 to TRBJ1-1, with 9 bases fitting TRBD1. Unmatched junction bases numbered 12, after V lost 7 bases and J lost 0 bases. The CDR3 length is 17 residues. The V gene's germline CDR1 is MDHEN and CDR2 SYDVKM. CDR3 amino acids: CASIKRNRGQLNTEAFF. The CDR3 DNA follows: TGTGCCAGCATCAAGAGGAACAGGGGGCAGTTGAACACTGAAGCTTTCTTT.

This clone was observed at least ten times. The V gene is TRBV6-1, the J gene TRBJ2-3; TRBD2 aligns across 14 bases. Trimming took 4 bases from V and 4 from J; bases not matched to a gene: 1. Germline V gives CDR1 MNHNS, CDR2 SASEGT. The CDR3 length is 15 residues. CDR3 in DNA: TGTGCCAGCAGTGGACTAGCGGGAGGGCCAGATACGCAGTATTTT. The encoded protein is CASSGLAGGPDTQYF.

The rearrangement links TRBV7-2 to TRBJ2-1, with TRBD2 matching over 9 bases. The CDR3 extends over 17 amino acids. The V gene's germline CDR1 is SGHTA and CDR2 FQGNSA. V dropped 4 bases and J dropped 6; count of bases not matched to a gene: 13. The CDR3 DNA reads TGTGCCAGCAGCTCCCCCGTCGCCGCTAGCGGGGCCAATGAGCAGTTCTTC. It specifies CASSSPVAASGANEQFF.

The chain recombines TRBV5-1 with TRBJ1-4, with 10 positions matching TRBD1. V lost 2 bases, J lost 5 bases, and 6 bases stayed unmatched. Germline CDR1 reads SGHRS; CDR2 reads YFSETQ. There are 16 residues in the CDR3. CDR3 in DNA: TGCGCCAGCAGCTTTCGCGGGACAGGGGAAAATGAAAAACTGTTTTTT. Its protein is CASSFRGTGENEKLFF.

The chain carries TRBV5-1 and TRBJ1-1, with TRBD1 matching over 7 bases. With 0 bases clipped from V and 1 base from J, the junction kept 3 bases outside the gene matches. The CDR3 is 15 residues long. CDR1 is SGHRS, CDR2 YFSETQ, per germline. The CDR3 is CASSLAGTANTEAFF. CDR3 nucleotides: TGCGCCAGCAGCTTGGCGGGGACAGCGAACACTGAAGCTTTCTTT.

This chain connects TRBV25-1 to TRBJ2-7; D is unresolved. There are 11 residues in the CDR3. CDR1 MGHDK and CDR2 SYGVNS come from the germline V gene. V gave up 6 bases and J gave up 6 bases, with 9 bases separating them. Here the CDR3 DNA reads TGTGCCAGCAGGGAAACAAGCGAGCAGTACTTC. Its translation is CASRETSEQYF.

The chain combines TRBV7-9 with TRBJ2-6, with D perhaps matching TRBD2 (5 bases). The germline gives CDR1 SEHNR, CDR2 FQNEAQ (reference sequence). Trimming cost V 5 bases and J 0 bases, with 14 bases left between them. This CDR3 region has 17 residues. The CDR3 loop reads CASSRGQQSSGANVLTF. In DNA, the CDR3 is TGTGCCAGCAGCCGAGGGCAGCAAAGCTCTGGGGCCAACGTCCTGACTTTC.

The V gene is TRBV4-1, the J gene TRBJ2-1; 11 bases map to TRBD2. The CDR3 is 15 residues long. Germline V gives CDR1 MGHRA, CDR2 YSYEKL. Germline trimming cut 3 bases from V and 5 bases from J; bases unmatched to any gene: 3. This chain's CDR3 is CASSQTSGMDNEQFF. CDR3 coding DNA: TGCGCCAGCAGCCAGACTAGCGGGATGGACAATGAGCAGTTCTTC.

V usage is TRBV5-6 and J usage is TRBJ2-7; a possible D gene is TRBD1 (5 bases). The V end was cut by 1 base, the J end by 5 bases, with 16 bases between. Germline CDR1 reads SGHDT; CDR2 reads YYEEEE. The CDR3 loop spans 15 amino acids. In DNA, the CDR3 is TGTGCCAGCAGCTTGTCTCCAGGGAAGAAGAACGAGCAGTACTTC. Translating gives CASSLSPGKKNEQYF.

V is TRBV29-1 and J is TRBJ1-1; D is undetermined. Germline CDR1 and CDR2: SQVTM and ANQGSEA. The CDR3 covers 10 residues. V lost 6 bases and J lost 10, with 12 bases in between. CDR3 sequence (DNA): TGCAGCGTGTTTGAAACGCGAGCTTTCTTT. Translating it yields CSVFETRAFF.

V gene TRBV2 combines with J gene TRBJ2-3, with D perhaps TRBD1 (6 bases). The CDR3 covers 13 residues. The ends were cut back, 3 bases at V and 4 bases at J, with 8 bases in the middle. The V gene's germline CDR1 is SNHLY and CDR2 FYNNEI. CDR3 sequence: CASSDGQSDTQYF. In DNA, the CDR3 is TGTGCCAGCAGTGATGGACAGTCAGATACGCAGTATTTT.

This chain connects TRBV2 to TRBJ2-3, with D uncertain. The CDR3 totals 13 residues. Between the trimmed V and J ends, which lost 8 bases and 1 base, there was a span of 10 bases. Germline lookup yields CDR1 SNHLY and CDR2 FYNNEI. CDR3 nucleotide sequence: TGTGCCAGCTTGGCCGCACGCACAGATACGCAGTATTTT. It codes for CASLAARTDTQYF.